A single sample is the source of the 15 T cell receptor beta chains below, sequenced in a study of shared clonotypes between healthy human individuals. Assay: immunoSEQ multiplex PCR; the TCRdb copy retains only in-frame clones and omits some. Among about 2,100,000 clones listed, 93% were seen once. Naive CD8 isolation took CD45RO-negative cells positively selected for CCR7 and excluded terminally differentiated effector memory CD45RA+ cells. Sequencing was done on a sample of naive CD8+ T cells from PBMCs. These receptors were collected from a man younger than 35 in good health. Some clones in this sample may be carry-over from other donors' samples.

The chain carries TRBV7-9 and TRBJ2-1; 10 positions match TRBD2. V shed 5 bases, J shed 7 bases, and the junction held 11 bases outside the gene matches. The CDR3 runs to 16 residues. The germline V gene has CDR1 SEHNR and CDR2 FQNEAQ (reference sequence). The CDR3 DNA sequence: TGTGCCAGCAGCAAAGGGAGCGGGAGGGCCTCTAATGAGCAGTTCTTC. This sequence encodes CASSKGSGRASNEQFF.

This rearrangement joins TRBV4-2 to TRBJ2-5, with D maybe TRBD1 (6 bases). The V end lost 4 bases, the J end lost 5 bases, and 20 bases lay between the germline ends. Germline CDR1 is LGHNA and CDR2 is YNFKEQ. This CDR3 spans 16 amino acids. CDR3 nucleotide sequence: TGTGCCAGCAGCCCCCGGCTAGGGGACATCCAGGAGACCCAGTACTTC. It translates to CASSPRLGDIQETQYF.

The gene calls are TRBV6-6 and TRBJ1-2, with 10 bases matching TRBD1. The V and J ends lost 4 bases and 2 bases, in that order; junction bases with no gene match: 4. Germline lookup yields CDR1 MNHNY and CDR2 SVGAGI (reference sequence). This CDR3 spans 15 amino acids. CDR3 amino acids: CASSLTGQGNYGYTF. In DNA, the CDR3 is TGTGCCAGCAGTTTAACGGGACAGGGGAACTATGGCTACACCTTC.

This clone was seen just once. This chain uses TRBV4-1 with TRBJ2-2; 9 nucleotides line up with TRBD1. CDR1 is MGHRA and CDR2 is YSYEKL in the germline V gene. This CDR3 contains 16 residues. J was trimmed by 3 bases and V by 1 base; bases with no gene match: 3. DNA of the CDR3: TGCGCCAGCAGCCAAGTCAGGACAGGGGACACCGGGGAGCTGTTTTTT. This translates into CASSQVRTGDTGELFF.

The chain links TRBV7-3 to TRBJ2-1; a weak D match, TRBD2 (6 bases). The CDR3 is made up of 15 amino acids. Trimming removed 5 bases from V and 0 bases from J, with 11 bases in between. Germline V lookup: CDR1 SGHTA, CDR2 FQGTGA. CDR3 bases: TGTGCCAGCAGCCTAGCGCCGAGCTCCTACAATGAGCAGTTCTTC. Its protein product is CASSLAPSSYNEQFF.

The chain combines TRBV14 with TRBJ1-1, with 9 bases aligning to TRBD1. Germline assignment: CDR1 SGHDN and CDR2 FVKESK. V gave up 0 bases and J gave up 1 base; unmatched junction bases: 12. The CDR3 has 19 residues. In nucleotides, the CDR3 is TGTGCCAGCAGCCAAGATCTCCCGGGACAGGGTTGGGGGAACACTGAAGCTTTCTTT. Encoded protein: CASSQDLPGQGWGNTEAFF.

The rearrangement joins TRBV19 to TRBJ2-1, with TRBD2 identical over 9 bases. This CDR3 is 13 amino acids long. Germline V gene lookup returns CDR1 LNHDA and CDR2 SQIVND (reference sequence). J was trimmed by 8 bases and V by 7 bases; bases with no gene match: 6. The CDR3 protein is CASTGIAGDEQFF. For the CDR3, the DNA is TGTGCCAGTACTGGCATAGCGGGGGATGAGCAGTTCTTC.

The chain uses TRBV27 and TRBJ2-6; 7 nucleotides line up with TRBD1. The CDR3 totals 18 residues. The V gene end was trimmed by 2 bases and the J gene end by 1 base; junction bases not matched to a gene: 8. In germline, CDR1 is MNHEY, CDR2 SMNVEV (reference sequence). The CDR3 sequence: CASSLRGGGMSGANVLTF. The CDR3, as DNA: TGTGCCAGCAGTTTACGAGGGGGCGGAATGTCTGGGGCCAACGTCCTGACTTTC.

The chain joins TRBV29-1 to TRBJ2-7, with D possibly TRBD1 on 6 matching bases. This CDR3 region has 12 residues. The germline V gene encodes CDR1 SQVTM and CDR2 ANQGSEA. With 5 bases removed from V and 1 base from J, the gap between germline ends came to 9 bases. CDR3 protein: CSVTGQSYEQYF. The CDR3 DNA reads TGCAGCGTTACGGGACAATCCTACGAGCAGTACTTC.

The CDR3: CASSQVIGPVYNEQFF. The DNA of the CDR3 is TGCGCCAGCAGCCAAGTTATAGGTCCCGTCTACAATGAGCAGTTCTTC. This chain connects TRBV4-3 to TRBJ2-1; D is ambiguous. Germline loops: CDR1 LGHNA, CDR2 YSLEER. V lost 1 base and J lost 3, with 13 bases in between. The CDR3 is 16 residues long.

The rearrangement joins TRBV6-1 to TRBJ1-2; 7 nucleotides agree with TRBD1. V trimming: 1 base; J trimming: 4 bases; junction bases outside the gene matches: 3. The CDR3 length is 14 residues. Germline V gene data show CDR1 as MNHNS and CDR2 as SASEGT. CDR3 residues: CASSEDRGTYGYTF. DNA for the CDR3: TGTGCCAGCAGTGAAGACAGGGGAACCTATGGCTACACCTTC.

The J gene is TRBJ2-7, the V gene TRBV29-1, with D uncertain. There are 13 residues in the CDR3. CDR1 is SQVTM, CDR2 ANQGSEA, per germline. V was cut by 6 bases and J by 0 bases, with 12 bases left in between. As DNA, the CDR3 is TGCAGCGTCAGAGATCCGCACTCCTACGAGCAGTACTTC. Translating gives CSVRDPHSYEQYF.

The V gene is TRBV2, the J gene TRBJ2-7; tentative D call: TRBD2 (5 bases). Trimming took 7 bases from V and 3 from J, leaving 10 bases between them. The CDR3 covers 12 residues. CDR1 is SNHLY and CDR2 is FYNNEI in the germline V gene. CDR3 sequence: CASTKADYEQYF. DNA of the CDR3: TGTGCCAGCACCAAAGCGGACTACGAGCAGTACTTC.

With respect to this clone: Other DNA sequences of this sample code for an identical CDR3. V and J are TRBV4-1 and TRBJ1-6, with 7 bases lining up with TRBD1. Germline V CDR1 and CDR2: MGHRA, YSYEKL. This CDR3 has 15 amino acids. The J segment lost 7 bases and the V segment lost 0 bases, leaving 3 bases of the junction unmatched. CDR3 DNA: TGCGCCAGCAGCCAAGATAGCAGGGGGAATTCACCCCTCCACTTT. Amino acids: CASSQDSRGNSPLHF.

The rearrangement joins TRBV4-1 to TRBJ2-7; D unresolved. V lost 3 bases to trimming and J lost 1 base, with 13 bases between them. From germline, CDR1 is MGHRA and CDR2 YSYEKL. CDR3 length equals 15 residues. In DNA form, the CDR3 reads TGCGCCAGCAGCCAGGTAGCAGGCAAGTCCTACGAGCAGTACTTC. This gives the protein CASSQVAGKSYEQYF.